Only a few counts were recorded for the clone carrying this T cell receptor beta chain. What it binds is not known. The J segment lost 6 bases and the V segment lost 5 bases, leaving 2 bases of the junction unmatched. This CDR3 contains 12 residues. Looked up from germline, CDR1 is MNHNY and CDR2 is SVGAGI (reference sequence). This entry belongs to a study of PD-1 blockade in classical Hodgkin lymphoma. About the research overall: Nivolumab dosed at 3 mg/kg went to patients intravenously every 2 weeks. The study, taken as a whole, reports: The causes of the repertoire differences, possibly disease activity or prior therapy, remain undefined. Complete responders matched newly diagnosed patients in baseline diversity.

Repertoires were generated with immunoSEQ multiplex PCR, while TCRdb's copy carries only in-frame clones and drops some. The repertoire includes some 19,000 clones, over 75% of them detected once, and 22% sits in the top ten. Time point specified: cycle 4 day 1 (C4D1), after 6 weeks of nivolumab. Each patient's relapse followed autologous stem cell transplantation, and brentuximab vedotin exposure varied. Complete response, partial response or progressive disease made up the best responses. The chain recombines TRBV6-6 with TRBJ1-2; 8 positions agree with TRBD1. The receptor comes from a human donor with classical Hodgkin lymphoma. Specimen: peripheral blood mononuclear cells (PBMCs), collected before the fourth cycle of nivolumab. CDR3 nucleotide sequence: TGTGCCAGCAGTGAGACAGGGGATGGCTACACCTTC. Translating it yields CASSETGDGYTF.